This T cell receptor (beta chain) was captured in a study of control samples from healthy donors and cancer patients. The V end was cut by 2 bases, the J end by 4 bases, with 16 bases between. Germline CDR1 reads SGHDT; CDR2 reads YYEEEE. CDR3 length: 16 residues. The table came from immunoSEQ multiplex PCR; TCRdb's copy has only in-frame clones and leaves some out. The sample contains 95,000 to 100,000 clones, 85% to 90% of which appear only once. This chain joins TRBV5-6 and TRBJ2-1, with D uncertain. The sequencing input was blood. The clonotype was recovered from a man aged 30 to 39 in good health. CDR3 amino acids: CASSFRLVSAYNEQFF. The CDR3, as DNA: TGTGCCAGCAGCTTCCGGCTAGTTTCCGCTTACAATGAGCAGTTCTTC.